This T cell receptor beta chain emerged from a study of blood T cell repertoires in COVID-19. For the study at large: Sources were T cells, B-cell-depleted T cells, or PBMCs; the material itself was cDNA or gDNA.

Participants were aged roughly 18 to 89 years from about two dozen US areas. In the source study's methods: Cell counts per sample came from amplifying reference gene primers. Some clones are missing from TCRdb's copy, which holds only in-frame ones; the method was immunoSEQ multiplex PCR. Clone size and the V and J calls come from that table; the DNA yielded D and trimming. The sample holds some 380,000 clones, roughly 87% seen once. The CDR3 is 14 residues long. Germline CDR1 and CDR2: SEHNR and FQNEAQ (reference sequence). V dropped 5 bases and J dropped 0 bases, with 10 bases sitting between them. In its sample, this clone was seen a few times.

Sequencing input: PBMCs or T cells enriched from blood (not recorded which). The V and J genes are TRBV7-9 and TRBJ1-1; perhaps TRBD1 as D (6 bases). The TCR sequence derives from a woman between 35 and 50 years old with acute COVID-19. CDR3 bases: TGTGCCAGCAGCACGGACAGACTGAACACTGAAGCTTTCTTT. Amino acid sequence: CASSTDRLNTEAFF.